This record covers a single T cell receptor (beta chain). Its antigen is currently unknown. These data come from a study of PD-1 blockade in classical Hodgkin lymphoma. TCRdb's table, derived via immunoSEQ multiplex PCR, lists solely in-frame clones and lacks some. This table has 30,000 or so clones, over 70% appearing once. Notes on the study in general: Reported baseline diversity: healthy donors highest, relapsed/refractory patients lowest. Significant TCR diversity gains by C4D1 occurred in CD4+ but not CD8+ cells. Exclusion covered patients beginning nivolumab under 1 year post-ASCT. The origin of the repertoire differences remains undefined, with disease activity or prior therapy as possible causes.

The V gene lost 4 bases and the J gene lost 4 bases, with 11 bases spanning the gap. The CDR3 is made up of 13 amino acids. Per germline, CDR1 SGHRS and CDR2 YFSETQ. Indicated time point: cycle 4 day 1 (C4D1), after 6 weeks of nivolumab. There was relapse after autologous stem cell transplantation in every patient, and there was variation in brentuximab vedotin exposure. The source was peripheral blood mononuclear cells (PBMCs), collected before the fourth cycle of nivolumab. The J gene is TRBJ1-1, the V gene TRBV5-1; D gene ambiguous. This receptor was taken from a human donor with classical Hodgkin lymphoma. This CDR3 is CASSPLLPTEAFF. Here the CDR3 DNA reads TGCGCCAGCAGCCCCCTTCTCCCCACTGAAGCTTTCTTT. Full variable domain (remainder filled in from reference TRBV5-1 and TRBJ1-1): KAGVTQTPRYLIKTRGQQVTLSCSPISGHRSVSWYQQTPGQGLQFLFEYFSETQRNKGNFPGRFSGRQFSNSRSEMNVSTLELGDSALYLCASSPLLPTEAFFGQGTRLTVV.